This T cell receptor (beta chain) was sequenced during a study of tumor-infiltrating lymphocytes in primary liver carcinoma. Starting material of 500 ng total RNA yielded TCR beta cDNA via a constant-region primer. Slightly modified ARM-PCR, run as three nested multiplex PCR rounds, produced the TCR beta libraries. TCRdb re-derived calls from the multiplex PCR reads in MiXCR, one entry per CDR3 protein. The sample has 25,000 to 35,000 distinct CDR3 sequences, roughly 77% seen once. RNA and DNA were co-extracted from around 20-30 mg of unsorted bulk tissue. Per tumor, sampling covered five separate regions. Notes on this clonotype: One junction end does not reproduce the germline sequence, and a read error may be involved.

Sequencing used liver tumor tissue from sampling region 3. The subset was: tumor region T3, left-lateral pole. This receptor was taken from a woman aged 30 to 39 with primary liver carcinoma and hepatitis B virus infection.

CDR3 amino acids: CVSSPAGGYQETQYF. CDR3 coding DNA: TGTGTCAGCAGCCCAGCGGGGGGCTACCAAGAGACCCAGTACTTC. The genes are TRBV11-3 and TRBJ2-5, with 9 positions matching TRBD2. This CDR3 comprises 15 residues. Germline V gene data show CDR1 as SGHNT and CDR2 as YENEEA.